The present entry profiles one T cell receptor (beta chain) with its context. Its antigen remains unidentified. Between the trimmed V and J ends, which lost 5 bases and 5 bases, there was a span of 15 bases. The CDR3 runs 14 residues. Germline assignment: CDR1 MNHEY and CDR2 SMNVEV (reference sequence). The entry originates in a study of blood T cells in healthy people across ages. Overall study results and limits: The authors considered diversity estimates from one million T cells to be underestimates. Naive CD4+ cell counts and diversity both ran higher in long-lived than in aged donors. Among T cells, TCR beta diversity per million cells dropped roughly linearly as age rose.

Total RNA, at least 6 micrograms per sample, came from PBMCs. A J-beta primer mix and a sample-barcoded 5' primer were used in a second PCR of about 7 to 11 cycles. In TCRdb, the 5' RACE reads were re-called with MiXCR into one record per CDR3 protein. In the table there are 1.5 million to 2 million distinct CDR3 sequences, 34% of which are singletons. J is TRBJ2-5 and V is TRBV27; weak D call: TRBD1 (6 bases). The sequenced sample consisted of blood. The source is a woman in her twenties or thirties in good health. CDR3 in amino acids: CASSGGVFRETQYF. As DNA, the CDR3 is TGTGCCAGCAGTGGGGGCGTGTTTCGGGAGACCCAGTACTTC.